The clone carrying this T cell receptor (beta chain) was counted ten times or more. Its antigen remains unknown. Amplification targeted TCR beta CDR3 regions from RNA transcripts. First-round RT-PCR of the TCR CDR3 relied on the HTBI primer set. From the multiplex PCR reads, TCRdb called clonotypes with MiXCR, one entry per CDR3 protein. Of around 350,000 distinct CDR3 sequences listed, 15% to 20% are singletons. The data originate from a study of T cells in Graves' hyperthyroidism and ophthalmopathy. Overall study results and limits: It was a median 6.5 months before onset that the model predicted ophthalmopathy. Through a model of 13 V-J features, ophthalmopathy was separated from stable hyperthyroidism.

Germline V gives CDR1 MNHNS, CDR2 SASEGT. V dropped 0 bases and J dropped 6 bases, with 17 bases sitting between them. The CDR3 sequence is 17 residues long. Sequencing was done on a sample of blood. This clonotype was sampled from a young woman with Graves' hyperthyroidism. V is TRBV6-1 and J is TRBJ2-2; maybe TRBD1 (5 bases). The CDR3 spells CASSEARTLLGAGELFF. CDR3 bases: TGTGCCAGCAGTGAAGCGCGCACGTTATTAGGGGCCGGGGAGCTGTTTTTT.